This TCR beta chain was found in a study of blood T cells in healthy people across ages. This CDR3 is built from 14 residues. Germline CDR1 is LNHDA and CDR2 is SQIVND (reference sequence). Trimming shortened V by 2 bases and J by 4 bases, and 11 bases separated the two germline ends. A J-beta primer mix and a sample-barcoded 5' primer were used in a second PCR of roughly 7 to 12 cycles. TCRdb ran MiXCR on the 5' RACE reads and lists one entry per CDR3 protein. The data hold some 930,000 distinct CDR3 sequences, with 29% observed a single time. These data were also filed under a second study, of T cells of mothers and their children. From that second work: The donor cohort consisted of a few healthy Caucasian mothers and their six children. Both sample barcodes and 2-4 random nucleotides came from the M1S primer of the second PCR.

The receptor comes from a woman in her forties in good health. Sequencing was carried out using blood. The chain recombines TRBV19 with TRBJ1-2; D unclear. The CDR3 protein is CASSIPTEVYGYTF. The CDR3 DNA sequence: TGTGCCAGTAGTATACCCACAGAGGTCTATGGCTACACCTTC.